These 11 T cell receptor beta chains were sequenced from one sample in a study of metastatic and nonmetastatic thyroid tumors. TCRdb re-processed the PCR reads through MiXCR. Among approximately 79,000 clones listed, around 9.1% were seen once. No patient had received any treatment before thyroid surgery. Sequencing input: blood. The receptors were gathered from a female donor with papillary thyroid cancer or a benign thyroid nodule (not recorded which). Some clones in this sample may be carry-over from other donors' samples.

With regard to this clone: Distinct nucleotide sequences in the sample also encode this CDR3. The chain employs TRBV5-4 and TRBJ2-5, with TRBD1 matching 9 bases. The germline V gene has CDR1 SGHNT and CDR2 YYREEE (reference sequence). The CDR3 has 15 amino acids. Trimming cost V 3 bases and J 5 bases; bases outside gene matches: 8. Here the CDR3 DNA reads TGTGCCAGCAGCTCAACAGGGGGCGCTGGGGAGACCCAGTACTTC. Protein product: CASSSTGGAGETQYF. The whole variable domain, remainder taken from reference TRBV5-4 and TRBJ2-5, is ETGVTQSPTHLIKTRGQQVTLRCSSQSGHNTVSWYQQALGQGPQFIFQYYREEENGRGNFPPRFSGLQFPNYSSELNVNALELDDSALYLCASSSTGGAGETQYFGPGTRLLVL.

This clone was seen only a few times. The chain links TRBV29-1 to TRBJ2-7, with D possibly TRBD2 on 6 matching bases. V was cut by 4 bases and J by 2 bases, with 15 bases left in between. CDR1 SQVTM and CDR2 ANQGSEA come from the germline V gene. The CDR3 runs to 14 residues. The CDR3, as DNA: TGCAGCGTTGTTGCGAGCGGGTCGACCTACGAGCAGTACTTC. Translating it yields CSVVASGSTYEQYF.

This clone was seen repeatedly, ten times or more. This chain uses TRBV7-6 with TRBJ1-1; 10 bases are a match to TRBD1. The CDR3 is made up of 15 amino acids. With 4 bases clipped from V and 1 base from J, the junction kept 3 bases outside the gene matches. CDR1 is SGHVS and CDR2 is FNYEAQ in the germline V gene. This CDR3 is CASSSGQGTNTEAFF. Here the CDR3 DNA reads TGTGCCAGCAGCTCGGGACAGGGGACGAACACTGAAGCTTTCTTT.

In its sample, this clone was seen many times. J is TRBJ1-1 and V is TRBV6-4; D gene unclear. Trimming pared 4 bases from V and 1 base from J, leaving 7 bases between. This CDR3 has 13 residues. Germline V CDR1 and CDR2: MRHNA, SNTAGT. The CDR3 nucleotides read TGTGCCAGCAGTGTGGGAGAGAACACTGAAGCTTTCTTT. Its translation is CASSVGENTEAFF.

The table lists this clone with a few counts. One end of the junction is discordant with germline, which a read error may explain. The chain recombines TRBV10-2 with TRBJ2-2, with 10 bases fitting TRBD2. In germline, CDR1 is WSHSY, CDR2 SAAADI. The CDR3 length is 15 residues. The CDR3 DNA sequence: TGCGCCAGCAGTGACTCTAGCGGGGGCACCGGGGAGCCGTTTTTT. This sequence encodes CASSDSSGGTGEPFF.

This clone was counted many times. J is TRBJ2-5 and V is TRBV19; D remains unclear. V lost 3 bases, J lost 2 bases, and 13 bases lay in between. From germline, CDR1 is LNHDA and CDR2 SQIVND (reference sequence). This CDR3 region has 15 residues. The CDR3 region is CASSILGSGQETQYF. The CDR3 bases are TGTGCCAGTAGTATTCTGGGATCAGGTCAAGAGACCCAGTACTTC.

This clone was seen more than once but under ten times. This rearrangement joins TRBV5-6 to TRBJ2-1, with D perhaps TRBD2 (6 bases). The CDR3 length is 13 residues. Germline V gene data show CDR1 as SGHDT and CDR2 as YYEEEE. The V and J ends lost 2 bases and 7 bases respectively, with 10 bases between them. The CDR3 region has the DNA TGTGCCAGCAGCTTTACCGGAGGGAATGAGCAGTTCTTC. Protein: CASSFTGGNEQFF.

This clone was detected ten times or more. The genes are TRBV4-1 and TRBJ2-1; D is possibly TRBD2 (5 bases). This CDR3 is 17 amino acids long. Trimming pared 4 bases from V and 0 bases from J, leaving 16 bases between. In germline, CDR1 is MGHRA, CDR2 YSYEKL. CDR3 loop: CASSLTPRGGSYNEQFF. The CDR3 DNA reads TGCGCCAGCAGCCTAACCCCCAGAGGAGGCTCCTACAATGAGCAGTTCTTC.

There are many counts of this clone. The CDR3 coding sequence is TGTGCCAGCAGCCCCCCGTCCGCGAACACCGGGGAGCTGTTTTTT. Its protein product is CASSPPSANTGELFF. The chain recombines TRBV3-1 with TRBJ2-2, with D uncertain. The V end lost 4 bases, the J end lost 0 bases, and 9 bases lay between the germline ends. Germline values: CDR1 LGHDT, CDR2 YNNKEL (reference sequence). This CDR3 is built from 15 residues.

This clone showed up many times. This sequence joins TRBV25-1 and TRBJ1-2; the match to TRBD1 covers 7 bases. V lost 6 bases to trimming and J lost 8 bases; unmatched junction nucleotides: 6. The CDR3 covers 12 residues. Germline CDR1 is MGHDK and CDR2 is SYGVNS. The CDR3 nucleotides are TGTGCCAGCAGCCGAACAGGGGAAGGCTACACCTTC. This sequence encodes CASSRTGEGYTF.

This clone was counted between two and nine times. The V and J genes are TRBV24-1 and TRBJ1-3; D gene unclear. The CDR3 contains 14 residues. Trimming cost V 0 bases and J 1 base, with 3 bases left between them. Germline-derived CDR1 and CDR2 are KGHDR and SFDVKD. CDR3: CATSDLASGNTIYF. The CDR3 coding sequence is TGTGCCACCAGTGATTTGGCTTCTGGAAACACCATATATTTT.